The 16 T cell receptor beta chains below come from one sample, sequenced in a study of blood T cell repertoires in COVID-19. The protocol was immunoSEQ multiplex PCR, while the TCRdb copy is restricted to in-frame clones and leaves out a portion. Counted here are over 45,000 clones, more than 70% occurring once; the ten biggest clones make up 8.5%. The material sequenced was peripheral blood. The source of these receptors is a man between 60 and 70 years old with active COVID-19.

The J gene is TRBJ2-1, the V gene TRBV7-3, with TRBD2 matching over 11 bases. V was clipped by 5 bases and J by 9 bases; unmatched bases: 3. Germline CDR1 reads SGHTA; CDR2 reads FQGTGA. The CDR3 extends over 13 amino acids. In nucleotides, the CDR3 is TGTGCCAGCAGCGACACTAGCGGGGGTGAGCAGTTCTTC. Translation: CASSDTSGGEQFF. The full variable domain, its missing parts supplied by reference TRBV7-3 and TRBJ2-1, is GAGVSQTPSNKVTEKGKYVELRCDPISGHTALYWYRQSLGQGPEFLIYFQGTGAADDSGLPNDRFFAVRPEGSVSTLKIQRTERGDSAVYLCASSDTSGGEQFFGPGTRLTVL.

V gene TRBV6-5 combines with J gene TRBJ2-2; 11 bases match TRBD1. J lost 6 bases, V lost 9 bases, and 3 bases had no gene match. Germline CDR1 reads MNHEY; CDR2 reads SVGAGI. The CDR3 loop spans 13 amino acids. The CDR3 sequence: CARGQGGPGELFF. The CDR3 DNA sequence: TGTGCCAGGGGACAGGGGGGACCCGGGGAGCTGTTTTTT.

The count of this clone is one. The CDR3: CASSRGGLAGGSEDTQYF. CDR3 bases: TGCGCCAGCAGCCGAGGGGGACTAGCGGGAGGTTCGGAAGATACGCAGTATTTT. The chain couples TRBV4-1 to TRBJ2-3; 15 bases fit TRBD2. The CDR3 runs 18 residues. The V segment lost 4 bases and the J segment 5 bases; nucleotides outside the gene matches: 10. Germline V lookup: CDR1 MGHRA, CDR2 YSYEKL.

The V and J genes are TRBV7-3 and TRBJ2-7; 7 nucleotides align to TRBD1. The CDR3 runs 15 residues. Germline loops: CDR1 SGHTA, CDR2 FQGTGA. Trimming took 0 bases from V and 4 from J; bases not matched to a gene: 6. CDR3 sequence reads: CASSLTPGGLYEQYF. The DNA for the CDR3 is TGTGCCAGCAGCTTAACTCCAGGGGGATTATACGAGCAGTACTTC.

V and J are TRBV7-9 and TRBJ2-5; 8 positions match TRBD2. The germline CDR1 and CDR2 sequences are SEHNR and FQNEAQ (reference sequence). The CDR3 is 15 amino acids. V was clipped by 2 bases and J by 1 base; unmatched bases: 3. In nucleotides, the CDR3 is TGTGCCAGCAGCTTATCTAGCGGGCCCCAAGAGACCCAGTACTTC. Protein sequence: CASSLSSGPQETQYF.

The gene calls are TRBV7-9 and TRBJ1-2; D unresolved. The CDR3 runs to 15 residues. The germline V and J ends were trimmed by 1 base and 0 bases, with 9 bases remaining between them. The V gene's germline CDR1 is SEHNR and CDR2 FQNEAQ (reference sequence). DNA of the CDR3: TGTGCCAGCAGCTTAGATCGGAGAGCTAACTATGGCTACACCTTC. Translation: CASSLDRRANYGYTF.

The gene calls are TRBV5-5 and TRBJ2-7; 9 bases agree with TRBD1. The V segment lost 4 bases and the J segment 5 bases; nucleotides outside the gene matches: 13. This CDR3 region has 16 residues. Per germline, CDR1 SGHKS and CDR2 YYEKEE (reference sequence). CDR3 region: CASSPGVGTGSHEQYF. For the CDR3, the DNA is TGTGCCAGCAGCCCGGGGGTGGGGACAGGGAGCCACGAGCAGTACTTC.

The gene calls are TRBV2 and TRBJ2-3, with 9 bases lining up with TRBD1. This CDR3 is built from 15 residues. Germline CDR1 and CDR2: SNHLY and FYNNEI. J was trimmed by 1 base and V by 4 bases; bases with no gene match: 3. The CDR3 region has the DNA TGTGCCAGCAGTGTAGGACAGGGGCGCACAGATACGCAGTATTTT. This gives the protein CASSVGQGRTDTQYF.

This rearrangement joins TRBV24-1 to TRBJ2-3; 9 positions agree with TRBD2. CDR3 length: 14 amino acids. Losses at the gene ends were 7 bases for V and 3 bases for J; bases not matched to a gene: 4. Germline lookup yields CDR1 KGHDR and CDR2 SFDVKD. CDR3 protein: CATRSSGSTDTQYF. The CDR3 DNA is TGTGCCACCAGAAGTAGCGGGAGTACAGATACGCAGTATTTT.

The chain carries TRBV6-5 and TRBJ1-1, with 9 bases that match TRBD1. CDR1 and CDR2 (germline): MNHEY, SVGAGI. This CDR3 has 15 amino acids. The V and J ends lost 4 bases and 0 bases, in that order; junction bases with no gene match: 3. CDR3 sequence reads: CASSSGTGMNTEAFF. The DNA of the CDR3 is TGTGCCAGCAGTTCCGGGACAGGGATGAACACTGAAGCTTTCTTT.

The chain links TRBV2 to TRBJ2-2; no reliable D call. Trimming took off 6 bases at V and 7 bases at J, with 15 bases between the two ends. CDR1 and CDR2 from the germline V gene are SNHLY and FYNNEI. The length of the CDR3 is 14 residues. CDR3 in DNA: TGTGCCAGCAGGGAATGGCTAGAGGACGGGGAGCTGTTTTTT. Its protein is CASREWLEDGELFF.

This rearrangement joins TRBV19 to TRBJ2-1; 13 bases match TRBD2. Germline CDR1 and CDR2: LNHDA and SQIVND (reference sequence). Trimming removed 6 bases from V and 6 bases from J; junction bases left unmatched: 8. The CDR3 is made up of 16 amino acids. CDR3 sequence: CASRSPGTSGVNEQFF. Here the CDR3 DNA reads TGTGCCAGTAGGAGTCCCGGGACTAGCGGGGTCAATGAGCAGTTCTTC. Drawing the rest from reference TRBV19 and TRBJ2-1, the complete variable domain is DGGITQSPKYLFRKEGQNVTLSCEQNLNHDAMYWYRQDPGQGLRLIYYSQIVNDFQKGDIAEGYSVSREKKESFPLTVTSAQKNPTAFYLCASRSPGTSGVNEQFFGPGTRLTVL.

The CDR3: CASSRGTGGSQPQHF. The CDR3 nucleotides are TGTGCCAGTAGCCGTGGGACAGGGGGCTCTCAGCCCCAGCATTTT. The J gene is TRBJ1-5, the V gene TRBV19, with 12 bases that match TRBD1. V dropped 6 bases and J dropped 6; count of bases not matched to a gene: 6. The germline gives CDR1 LNHDA, CDR2 SQIVND (reference sequence). This CDR3 is 15 amino acids long.

CDR3 nucleotide sequence: TGCGCCAGCAGCTTGGAACAGTTCACAGATACGCAGTATTTT. Residues: CASSLEQFTDTQYF. The chain recombines TRBV5-1 with TRBJ2-3, with no clear D. Trimming pared 0 bases from V and 2 bases from J, leaving 7 bases between. Germline values: CDR1 SGHRS, CDR2 YFSETQ. The CDR3 totals 14 residues.

The chain links TRBV11-2 to TRBJ1-2, with TRBD1 matching 7 bases. V lost 6 bases, J lost 4 bases, and 11 bases stayed unmatched. The CDR3 covers 15 residues. Germline lookup yields CDR1 SGHAT and CDR2 FQNNGV. The DNA of the CDR3 is TGTGCCAGCAGGCCCCTGGGACAGCTACTCTATGGCTACACCTTC. Translated, it gives CASRPLGQLLYGYTF.

This clone was detected once. This chain connects TRBV11-1 to TRBJ2-3; 13 bases match TRBD2. The junction had 6 bases not matched to a gene; V was cut back by 6 bases and J by 9 bases. The germline V gene has CDR1 SGHAT and CDR2 FQDESV (reference sequence). The CDR3 has 14 amino acids. CDR3 in DNA: TGTGCCAGCAGTGACCGGACTAGCGGGAGAACGCAGTATTTT. Its translation: CASSDRTSGRTQYF.